Included here is one T cell receptor beta chain sequence, with context. The antigen is unknown. The data stem from a study of cytomegalovirus exposure and HLA in healthy donors. Points from the study as a whole: CMV antigen specificity was confirmed in vitro for a few CMV-associated chains. Researchers reported from a later analysis that most CMV-associated TCR beta chains appeared HLA-restricted.

This CDR3 is 20 amino acids long. Trimming took 3 bases from V and 0 from J; bases not matched to a gene: 12. Per the germline V gene, CDR1 is SGHNT and CDR2 is YYREEE (reference sequence). PCR primers comprised 60 Vbeta and 13 Jbeta primers. As originally analysed: In a later analysis, of 70 million to 85 million unique beta chains, 9 million to 11 million appeared in at least two donors. Profiled with immunoSEQ multiplex PCR; TCRdb holds only in-frame clones, not every one. V, J and clone size reflect that table, while D and trimming were determined from the DNA. Of under 130,000 clones in the sample, around 79% were seen once. Donors counted as nominally healthy when sampled, yet unrecorded immune exposures were likely.

Specimen: PBMCs. This chain connects TRBV5-4 to TRBJ2-1, with TRBD2 identical over 13 bases. This receptor was identified in a woman aged 40 to 50 in good health and CMV-seronegative. The CDR3 is CASSSFIGLAGESSYNEQFF. CDR3 DNA: TGTGCCAGCAGCTCTTTTATCGGACTAGCGGGAGAGAGCTCCTACAATGAGCAGTTCTTC.